This T cell receptor beta chain stems from a study of blood T cell repertoires in COVID-19. Background on the study: Samples representing acute and convalescent COVID-19 were sourced from the United States, Italy and Spain. In each case, the material was cDNA or gDNA derived from T cells, B-cell-depleted T cells, or PBMCs.

Trimming removed 2 bases from V and 5 bases from J, with 12 bases in between. Per germline, CDR1 WNHNN and CDR2 SYGVQD (reference sequence). The CDR3 spans 14 residues. As processed by the authors: From reference gene primer amplification, estimates of nucleated cell counts were derived. The assay was immunoSEQ multiplex PCR, and TCRdb's table has in-frame clones only and misses some. Clonal size and the V and J genes are those of that table, whereas D and trimming came from the DNA. The table lists around 36,000 clones, 83% of them singletons. This clone came up a few times. The sample comprised peripheral blood. The sequence was obtained from a man aged 50-59 years with acute or convalescent COVID-19. This chain links TRBV10-1 with TRBJ1-1; the D gene is possibly TRBD1 (5 bases). CDR3 DNA sequence: TGCGCCAGCAGTGAGAGGGGCGGAAAGACTGAAGCTTTCTTT. It specifies CASSERGGKTEAFF.